The 2 T cell receptor beta chains in this list originate from one sample, sequenced in a study of blood T cell repertoires in COVID-19. Profiled with immunoSEQ multiplex PCR; TCRdb holds only in-frame clones, not every one. The data hold around 180,000 clones, with about 85% observed a single time. The source material was peripheral blood. These receptors all stem from a person aged 65 to 85 with COVID-19, enrolled during active disease.

The chain uses TRBV25-1 and TRBJ2-7; D is perhaps TRBD2 (6 bases). The V gene's germline CDR1 is MGHDK and CDR2 SYGVNS. V dropped 2 bases and J dropped 2 bases, with 13 bases sitting between them. The CDR3 has 15 residues. CDR3 coding DNA: TGTGCCAGCAGTGAAGTGGGGAGGTCAGCCTACGAGCAGTACTTC. Translation gives CASSEVGRSAYEQYF.

The chain uses TRBV5-1 and TRBJ1-1, with TRBD1 matching 8 bases. Trimming cost V 9 bases and J 1 base; bases outside gene matches: 5. Germline CDR1 is SGHRS and CDR2 is YFSETQ. There are 13 residues in the CDR3. CDR3 protein: CATSGTGNTEAFF. The CDR3, as DNA: TGCGCCACCTCCGGGACAGGGAACACTGAAGCTTTCTTT. Supplemented by reference TRBV5-1 and TRBJ1-1, the full variable domain reads KAGVTQTPRYLIKTRGQQVTLSCSPISGHRSVSWYQQTPGQGLQFLFEYFSETQRNKGNFPGRFSGRQFSNSRSEMNVSTLELGDSALYLCATSGTGNTEAFFGQGTRLTVV.